Listed below are T cell receptor beta chains from one sample, sequenced in a study of blood T cell repertoires in COVID-19. The assay was immunoSEQ multiplex PCR, and TCRdb's table has in-frame clones only and misses some. Here the sample spans over 200,000 clones, more than 85% being singletons. Sequenced material: peripheral blood. These receptors came from a person under 35 with COVID-19, enrolled during active disease. The CDR3 runs from the conserved cysteine through the conserved F or W. D genes are given only for firm matches. For some rows the clone size is stated as once, few or many, or as a class when expanded; others skip it.

v_call	j_call	clone_size	d_call	cdr3_aa	cdr3_nt
TRBV6-5	TRBJ2-7	-	TRBD1	CASQGQVYEQYF	TGTGCCAGCCAGGGACAGGTTTACGAGCAGTACTTC
TRBV11-3	TRBJ2-2	-	-	CASASSREGSGELFF	TGTGCCAGCGCAAGCAGCCGGGAAGGGTCCGGGGAGCTGTTTTTT
TRBV30	TRBJ1-5	once	-	CAWGSGGSNQPQHF	TGTGCCTGGGGGTCCGGCGGCAGCAATCAGCCCCAGCATTTT
TRBV6-2/TRBV6-3	TRBJ2-3	-	-	CASSYILMDTQYF	TGTGCCAGCAGTTACATTCTTATGGATACGCAGTATTTT
TRBV29-1	TRBJ2-3	-	-	CSGITGHSTDTQYF	TGCAGCGGGATTACAGGGCATAGCACAGATACGCAGTATTTT
TRBV12-3/TRBV12-4	TRBJ1-2	-	-	CASSYQGVYGYTF	TGTGCCAGCAGTTACCAAGGGGTCTATGGCTACACCTTC
TRBV20-1	TRBJ1-2	-	TRBD1	CSEGAGYGYTF	TGCAGTGAGGGGGCAGGGTATGGCTACACCTTC
TRBV3-1/TRBV3-2	TRBJ2-2	-	-	CASSLTHIILPNTGELFF	TGTGCCAGCAGCCTTACTCATATAATCTTACCGAACACCGGGGAGCTGTTTTTT
TRBV27	TRBJ1-2	-	TRBD1	CASTTGIYGYTF	TGTGCCAGCACGACAGGGATTTATGGCTACACCTTC
TRBV27	TRBJ2-7	-	TRBD2	CASSPLSSGFDYEQYF	TGTGCCAGCAGCCCGCTCAGTAGCGGGTTTGACTACGAGCAGTACTTC
TRBV6-5	TRBJ1-5	-	TRBD1	CARFMTGIQHF	TGTGCCAGATTTATGACAGGGATCCAGCATTTT
TRBV19	TRBJ2-1	-	-	CASSRGDSSYNEQFF	TGTGCCAGTAGTAGGGGGGATAGCTCCTACAATGAGCAGTTCTTC
TRBV4-1	TRBJ2-5	-	TRBD2	CASSLYDTSAETQYF	TGCGCCAGCAGCCTGTATGATACTAGCGCAGAGACCCAGTACTTC
TRBV3-1/TRBV3-2	TRBJ2-7	-	TRBD1	CASSQATGYSYEQYF	TGTGCCAGCAGCCAGGCGACAGGGTACTCCTACGAGCAGTACTTC
TRBV5-6	TRBJ2-7	-	-	CASSKPSSEQYF	TGTGCCAGCAGCAAGCCTAGCTCCGAGCAGTACTTC
TRBV18	TRBJ2-5	-	TRBD2	CASSGGTQETQYF	TGTGCCAGCTCGGGGGGGACCCAAGAGACCCAGTACTTC
TRBV9	TRBJ1-4	-	-	CASSEVQGRQEKLFF	TGTGCCAGCAGCGAGGTACAGGGCCGGCAGGAAAAACTGTTTTTT
TRBV5-8	TRBJ2-7	-	TRBD2	CASSLSRGDYRYEQYF	TGTGCCAGCAGCTTGTCAAGAGGGGACTATCGCTACGAGCAGTACTTC
TRBV9	TRBJ1-4	-	-	CASSVSTGEPEKLFF	TGTGCCAGCAGCGTTTCAACAGGCGAACCTGAAAAACTGTTTTTT
TRBV6-5	TRBJ1-5	-	TRBD1	CASSRRGLDQPQHF	TGTGCCAGCAGTCGCAGGGGGCTCGATCAGCCCCAGCATTTT
TRBV27	TRBJ1-1	-	-	CASSQHAVNTEAFF	TGTGCCAGCAGTCAGCACGCGGTGAACACTGAAGCTTTCTTT
TRBV9	TRBJ2-6	few	-	CASSVGGSGANVLTF	TGTGCCAGCAGCGTAGGAGGGAGCGGGGCCAACGTCCTGACTTTC